This TCR beta chain appears in the sequencing data of a study of blood T cell repertoires in COVID-19. Overall study: Acute-phase and convalescent COVID-19 samples originated in the United States, Italy and Spain. T cells, B-cell-depleted T cells, or PBMCs supplied cDNA or gDNA.

Clones were sequenced by immunoSEQ multiplex PCR, and TCRdb holds only the in-frame ones, with some missing. The top ten clones hold around 6.5% of a sample with tens of thousands of clones, around 80% of them seen once. This CDR3 contains 17 residues. Per the germline V gene, CDR1 is MGHRA and CDR2 is YSYEKL. The trim removed 1 base at V and 12 bases at J, leaving 15 bases unmatched. The table lists this clone with a count of one. This sequence was found in a human donor in a cohort sampled during active COVID-19. The V and J genes are TRBV4-1 and TRBJ2-1; the match to TRBD2 covers 10 bases. The sequencing sample was made of peripheral blood. CDR3 sequence reads: CASSQVPSGSPLEGQFF. CDR3 bases: TGCGCCAGCAGCCAAGTCCCTAGCGGGAGCCCCTTGGAGGGGCAGTTCTTC.